The 21 T cell receptor beta chains presented below share a single source sample, sequenced in a study of blood T cell repertoires in COVID-19. Sequenced by immunoSEQ multiplex PCR; TCRdb stores in-frame clones only, minus some. The sample has around 200,000 clones; around 87% are singletons. The sample comprised peripheral blood. Receptor source: a man aged 40-49 years with active or convalescent COVID-19.

The chain recombines TRBV15 with TRBJ2-7; 10 bases agree with TRBD2. Germline CDR1 is LNHNV and CDR2 is YYDKDF (reference sequence). The V and J ends lost 5 bases and 2 bases, in that order; junction bases with no gene match: 15. There are 18 residues in the CDR3. The CDR3 region is CATSRLAGPPPITYEQYF. DNA of the CDR3: TGTGCCACCAGCCGACTAGCGGGTCCCCCACCAATTACCTACGAGCAGTACTTC.

This chain links TRBV11-2 with TRBJ1-3; D unresolved. Germline loops: CDR1 SGHAT, CDR2 FQNNGV. Trimming shortened V by 1 base and J by 0 bases, and 16 bases separated the two germline ends. This CDR3 has 18 residues. The CDR3 DNA reads as TGTGCCAGCAGCTTAGTGTGGGGAGGGCCCCTCTCTGGAAACACCATATATTTT. Its translation is CASSLVWGGPLSGNTIYF.

The chain links TRBV6-1 to TRBJ1-5, with TRBD1 identical over 7 bases. The CDR3 consists of 14 residues. The junction had 6 bases not matched to a gene; V was cut back by 3 bases and J by 7 bases. Germline loops: CDR1 MNHNS, CDR2 SASEGT. DNA of the CDR3: TGTGCCAGCAGTGACCAGGGGGTCGGGCAGCCCCAGCATTTT. Encoded protein: CASSDQGVGQPQHF.

There are a few counts of this clone. The rearrangement uses TRBV14 and TRBJ1-1; 7 positions agree with TRBD1. There are 15 residues in the CDR3. CDR1 is SGHDN, CDR2 FVKESK, per germline. The J segment lost 5 bases and the V segment lost 4 bases, leaving 10 bases of the junction unmatched. The CDR3 nucleotides are TGTGCCAGCAGCCCCCTGACAGGGACACTGACTGAAGCTTTCTTT. Residues: CASSPLTGTLTEAFF.

The rearrangement joins TRBV5-4 to TRBJ2-1; 8 bases are shared with TRBD1. The CDR3 is 16 amino acids. The trim removed 4 bases at V and 0 bases at J, leaving 6 bases unmatched. Germline CDR1 reads SGHNT; CDR2 reads YYREEE (reference sequence). The CDR3 sequence: CASSPVDRGSYNEQFF. The CDR3 bases are TGTGCCAGCAGCCCGGTCGACAGGGGCTCCTACAATGAGCAGTTCTTC.

The chain combines TRBV9 with TRBJ2-1; 8 bases agree with TRBD1. This CDR3 spans 14 amino acids. Germline V gene lookup returns CDR1 SGDLS and CDR2 YYNGEE. The ends lost 3 bases at V and 6 bases at J; junction bases unmatched: 5. The CDR3 DNA is TGTGCCAGCAGCGGACAGGGGAGTGGCAATGAGCAGTTCTTC. It encodes CASSGQGSGNEQFF.

The chain recombines TRBV12-3 or TRBV12-4 with TRBJ1-5; D not resolved. The CDR3 spans 13 residues. V gave up 2 bases and J gave up 3 bases, with 5 bases separating them. The CDR3 reads CASSLTTNQPQHF. The CDR3 DNA is TGTGCCAGCAGTTTAACTACCAATCAGCCCCAGCATTTT.

The gene calls are TRBV30 and TRBJ1-2; D gene unclear. CDR1 is GTSNPN and CDR2 is SVGIG in the germline V gene (reference sequence). The CDR3 covers 12 residues. V was pared by 4 bases and J by 1 base, with 7 bases between. The CDR3 protein is CAWTGVNYGYTF. In DNA form, the CDR3 reads TGTGCCTGGACGGGTGTTAACTATGGCTACACCTTC.

This clone was found many times. The chain recombines TRBV30 with TRBJ2-6; D perhaps matches TRBD1 (6 bases). CDR1 and CDR2 (germline): GTSNPN, SVGIG (reference sequence). V was cut by 0 bases and J by 0 bases, with 15 bases left in between. The length of the CDR3 is 18 residues. The DNA of the CDR3 is TGTGCCTGGAGTGTACCCTGGGACACCAGCTCTGGGGCCAACGTCCTGACTTTC. This codes for CAWSVPWDTSSGANVLTF. Filled out from reference TRBV30 and TRBJ2-6, the complete variable domain reads SQTIHQWPATLVQPVGSPLSLECTVEGTSNPNLYWYRQAAGRGLQLLFYSVGIGQISSEVPQNLSASRPQDRQFILSSKKLLLSDSGFYLCAWSVPWDTSSGANVLTFGAGSRLTVL.

This chain uses TRBV5-6 with TRBJ2-2; 10 bases align to TRBD2. This CDR3 has 15 residues. Per germline, CDR1 SGHDT and CDR2 YYEEEE. J lost 4 bases, V lost 4 bases, and 4 bases had no gene match. The CDR3 loop is CASSAGLALTGELFF. The DNA for the CDR3 is TGTGCCAGCAGCGCGGGACTAGCGCTCACCGGGGAGCTGTTTTTT. Complete variable domain (other parts from reference TRBV5-6 and TRBJ2-2): DAGVTQSPTHLIKTRGQQVTLRCSPKSGHDTVSWYQQALGQGPQFIFQYYEEEERQRGNFPDRFSGHQFPNYSSELNVNALLLGDSALYLCASSAGLALTGELFFGEGSRLTVL.

The gene calls are TRBV7-2 and TRBJ1-3; possibly TRBD1 for D (6 bases). The CDR3 contains 15 residues. Germline loops: CDR1 SGHTA, CDR2 FQGNSA. The V end lost 5 bases, the J end lost 4 bases, and 15 bases lay between the germline ends. In nucleotides, the CDR3 is TGTGCCAGCAGCGTCGGGGGGGGCGCCGGAAACACCATATATTTT. Amino acids: CASSVGGGAGNTIYF.

J is TRBJ1-2 and V is TRBV7-2; 7 bases fit TRBD1. The V and J ends lost 6 bases and 5 bases, in that order; junction bases with no gene match: 6. The CDR3 is 13 residues long. Germline loops: CDR1 SGHTA, CDR2 FQGNSA. The chain's CDR3 is CASRQTGEYGYTF. CDR3 DNA: TGTGCCAGCAGGCAAACAGGGGAGTATGGCTACACCTTC.

In its sample, this clone was seen once. The chain has TRBV7-8 and TRBJ1-2; 7 nucleotides align to TRBD1. J was trimmed by 8 bases and V by 8 bases; bases with no gene match: 14. The CDR3 has 14 amino acids. Germline V gene lookup returns CDR1 SGHVS and CDR2 FQNEAQ. The CDR3 nucleotides are TGTGCCAGCGGGGCTGGAAAGGGGGCGCAGGGCTACACCTTC. Protein product: CASGAGKGAQGYTF.

The table lists this clone with a few counts. This chain uses TRBV11-2 with TRBJ2-7; TRBD1 agrees at 7 bases. The CDR3 spans 12 residues. The V and J ends lost 7 bases and 2 bases, in that order; junction bases with no gene match: 2. In germline, CDR1 is SGHAT, CDR2 FQNNGV. CDR3 in amino acids: CASTGQTYEQYF. CDR3 DNA sequence: TGTGCCAGCACGGGACAGACCTACGAGCAGTACTTC.

The chain couples TRBV7-2 to TRBJ2-3; D is ambiguous. CDR1 is SGHTA, CDR2 FQGNSA, per germline. The CDR3 consists of 13 residues. The V and J ends lost 4 bases and 1 base respectively, with 6 bases between them. CDR3 loop: CASSSRGTDTQYF. CDR3 coding DNA: TGTGCCAGCAGCTCTAGAGGCACAGATACGCAGTATTTT. The whole variable domain, filled in from reference TRBV7-2 and TRBJ2-3, reads GAGVSQSPSNKVTEKGKDVELRCDPISGHTALYWYRQSLGQGLEFLIYFQGNSAPDKSGLPSDRFSAERTGGSVSTLTIQRTQQEDSAVYLCASSSRGTDTQYFGPGTRLTVL.

This chain links TRBV30 with TRBJ1-2; 8 nucleotides agree with TRBD1. The CDR3 consists of 17 residues. J lost 4 bases, V lost 2 bases, and 15 bases had no gene match. Germline assignment: CDR1 GTSNPN and CDR2 SVGIG (reference sequence). CDR3 sequence: CAWSPDKWGTGSYGYTF. The CDR3 DNA reads as TGTGCCTGGAGTCCCGACAAATGGGGGACAGGTTCCTATGGCTACACCTTC.

Ten or more counts support this clone. The genes are TRBV6-4 and TRBJ2-1; the match to TRBD2 covers 8 bases. Trimming cost V 0 bases and J 3 bases; bases outside gene matches: 7. This CDR3 has 17 residues. Germline V gene lookup returns CDR1 MRHNA and CDR2 SNTAGT. CDR3 coding DNA: TGTGCCAGCAGTGACTCCCCAACGGGGGGGGACTACAATGAGCAGTTCTTC. As protein: CASSDSPTGGDYNEQFF.

The V and J genes are TRBV3-1 (or the pseudogene TRBV3-2) and TRBJ2-2; 9 bases are shared with TRBD1. The CDR3 contains 18 residues. The germline V gene encodes CDR1 LGHDT and CDR2 YNNKEL (reference sequence). With V trimmed by 3 bases and J by 4 bases, 12 bases remained unmatched. CDR3 in amino acids: CASSQVPGQGSSTGELFF. The CDR3 DNA reads TGTGCCAGCAGCCAGGTCCCGGGACAGGGATCGAGCACCGGGGAGCTGTTTTTT.

The gene calls are TRBV2 and TRBJ2-5; possible D gene TRBD1, 6 bases. Trimming stripped 6 bases from V and 4 bases from J, with 12 bases between. Germline V gene data show CDR1 as SNHLY and CDR2 as FYNNEI. CDR3 length: 13 amino acids. This CDR3 reads CASSSDSIETQYF. CDR3 nucleotide sequence: TGTGCCAGCAGCTCGGACAGCATAGAGACCCAGTACTTC.

The chain carries TRBV6-4 and TRBJ1-1; TRBD1 might be the D (5 bases). The germline CDR1 and CDR2 sequences are MRHNA and SNTAGT. The CDR3 sequence is 15 residues long. Trimming took 2 bases from V and 1 from J, leaving 11 bases between them. CDR3 loop: CASSDAGVRNTEAFF. CDR3 DNA: TGTGCCAGCAGTGACGCGGGGGTCAGGAACACTGAAGCTTTCTTT.

The chain uses TRBV10-3 and TRBJ1-4, with D tentatively TRBD1 (6 bases). Germline lookup yields CDR1 ENHRY and CDR2 SYGVKD. Trimming cost V 3 bases and J 3 bases, with 11 bases left between them. The CDR3 runs 15 residues. The chain's CDR3 is CAISEGGGPNEKLFF. The CDR3 coding sequence is TGTGCCATCAGTGAAGGGGGGGGCCCTAATGAAAAACTGTTTTTT.